This entry describes one T cell receptor beta chain. The sample contains more than one DNA sequence encoding this CDR3. The source of the sample is a study of T cells in women clearing cervical HPV infection. Assay used: immunoSEQ multiplex PCR; TCRdb lists only in-frame clones, some missing. This table holds approximately 35,000 clones. Sequences were obtained from blood buffy coat. The sequence was collected from a woman between 18 and 69 years old with a cervical HPV16 infection that either progressed to CIN3+ or cleared (not recorded which).

Partial CDR3 DNA: TGTGCCAGCACCCCAGCGGCGGGTCACGGAAACACC. It encodes CASTPAAGHGNT. The CDR3 in its entirety is CASTPAAGHGNTIYF. V usage is TRBV7-6 and J usage is TRBJ1-3; D remains unclear. The read gets to within 3 residues of the CDR3 end, and the germline J gene fills in the rest. The CDR3 is 15 residues long. Germline V gene sequence: CDR1 SGHVS, CDR2 FNYEAQ. V lost 7 bases and J 4 bases, leaving 17 bases between the germline ends.